Following are 21 T cell receptor beta chains from one sample sequenced in a study of technical replicates of blood from a few donors. Profiled with immunoSEQ multiplex PCR; TCRdb holds only in-frame clones, not every one. The table records tens of thousands of clones, around 94% of them present only once. The material sequenced was T cells isolated from PBMCs. The receptors originated from a human donor in good health.

V usage is TRBV28 and J usage is TRBJ2-7; no clear D. V was cut by 3 bases and J by 0 bases, with 12 bases left in between. CDR1 MDHEN and CDR2 SYDVKM come from the germline V gene. This CDR3 has 15 amino acids. The CDR3 loop reads CASSFFLRSSYEQYF. The CDR3 DNA follows: TGTGCCAGCAGTTTTTTTCTGCGGTCCTCCTACGAGCAGTACTTC. The full variable domain, its missing parts supplied by reference TRBV28 and TRBJ2-7, is DVKVTQSSRYLVKRTGEKVFLECVQDMDHENMFWYRQDPGLGLRLIYFSYDVKMKEKGDIPEGYSVSREKKERFSLILESASTNQTSMYLCASSFFLRSSYEQYFGPGTRLTVT.

The CDR3 loop reads CASSPTQGPMEAYEQYF. DNA for the CDR3: TGTGCCAGCAGCCCAACGCAGGGGCCCATGGAGGCCTACGAGCAGTACTTC. V is TRBV11-3 and J is TRBJ2-7, with D possibly matching TRBD1 (6 bases). The length of the CDR3 is 17 residues. Germline V gives CDR1 SGHNT, CDR2 YENEEA. Trimming pared 5 bases from V and 2 bases from J, leaving 22 bases between.

This chain connects TRBV9 to TRBJ1-2; D uncertain. This CDR3 has 12 residues. The V gene lost 9 bases and the J gene lost 8 bases, with 17 bases spanning the gap. Germline-derived CDR1 and CDR2 are SGDLS and YYNGEE. The CDR3 sequence: CATGVSVGGYTF. CDR3 nucleotide sequence: TGTGCCACCGGTGTTTCGGTCGGGGGCTACACCTTC.

This clone appeared a single time. Sequence at one end of the junction differs from germline and may be a read error. The chain links TRBV27 to TRBJ2-4; TRBD1 matches 9 bases. Germline V gene sequence: CDR1 MNHEY, CDR2 SMNVEV (reference sequence). This CDR3 has 16 residues. The CDR3 DNA sequence: TGTGCCAGCAGTATATCAACAGGGGGCGTCGCAAACATTCAGTACTTC. It translates to CASSISTGGVANIQYF.

The V call is TRBV11-3, the J call TRBJ1-1, with D perhaps TRBD1 (6 bases). The CDR3 spans 15 residues. Germline V lookup: CDR1 SGHNT, CDR2 YENEEA. V lost 5 bases and J lost 6, with 19 bases in between. DNA for the CDR3: TGTGCCAGCAGCAGAGGGGGAAGGGAAGTCTCTGAAGCTTTCTTT. It specifies CASSRGGREVSEAFF.

The chain employs TRBV11-2 and TRBJ2-7, with D perhaps matching TRBD1 (6 bases). The CDR3 length is 14 residues. The V end was cut by 5 bases, the J end by 6 bases, with 17 bases between. In germline, CDR1 is SGHAT, CDR2 FQNNGV. The CDR3 DNA sequence: TGTGCCAGCAGCCAAGGACAGTTCTTGGGCGAGCAGTACTTC. Its protein is CASSQGQFLGEQYF.

The V gene is TRBV27, the J gene TRBJ1-1; 8 positions agree with TRBD1. CDR1 MNHEY and CDR2 SMNVEV come from the germline V gene (reference sequence). The V segment lost 6 bases and the J segment 1 base; nucleotides outside the gene matches: 4. This CDR3 has 14 amino acids. The CDR3 nucleotides are TGTGCCAGCAGCATAGACAGGGGGAACACTGAAGCTTTCTTT. It yields the protein CASSIDRGNTEAFF.

The chain has TRBV4-1 and TRBJ1-2, with 8 bases lining up with TRBD1. Looked up from germline, CDR1 is MGHRA and CDR2 is YSYEKL. The CDR3 has 13 residues. After removal of 4 bases from V and 6 bases from J, the junction contained 4 bases not matched to a gene. The CDR3 DNA reads as TGCGCCAGCAGCCGCGACAGGGGACATGGCTACACCTTC. Residues: CASSRDRGHGYTF.

The chain links TRBV9 to TRBJ2-2; D gene ambiguous. CDR3 length: 15 amino acids. Germline V gene sequence: CDR1 SGDLS, CDR2 YYNGEE. The germline V and J ends were trimmed by 2 bases and 4 bases, with 12 bases remaining between them. The CDR3, as DNA: TGTGCCAGCAGCGTTACGGAGATTCCCACCGGGGAGCTGTTTTTT. It translates to CASSVTEIPTGELFF.

The chain employs TRBV12-5 and TRBJ1-2, with TRBD1 matching 10 bases. The CDR3 consists of 15 residues. Germline V CDR1 and CDR2: LGHNT, FRNRAP. The junction had 7 bases not matched to a gene; V was cut back by 1 base and J by 8 bases. The CDR3 spells CASGLDLTGGQGYTF. The CDR3 DNA sequence: TGTGCTAGTGGTTTGGACCTGACAGGGGGCCAGGGCTACACCTTC.

The V call is TRBV9, the J call TRBJ2-1; 7 bases agree with TRBD2. V lost 4 bases to trimming and J lost 2 bases; unmatched junction nucleotides: 6. Germline assignment: CDR1 SGDLS and CDR2 YYNGEE. The CDR3 contains 15 residues. The CDR3 DNA follows: TGTGCCAGCAGCCCCTCTAGCGGTACCTACAATGAGCAGTTCTTC. This translates into CASSPSSGTYNEQFF.

This rearrangement joins TRBV5-8 to TRBJ2-7; the match to TRBD2 covers 9 bases. With V trimmed by 4 bases and J by 2 bases, 4 bases remained unmatched. Germline-derived CDR1 and CDR2 are SGHTS and YDEGEE. The CDR3 length is 14 residues. DNA for the CDR3: TGTGCCAGCAGCCCTCTAGCGGGGACCTACGAGCAGTACTTC. This codes for CASSPLAGTYEQYF.

This clone was observed a single time. V gene TRBV5-1 combines with J gene TRBJ1-1; the D gene is possibly TRBD1 (6 bases). Germline V gene sequence: CDR1 SGHRS, CDR2 YFSETQ. The V end lost 2 bases, the J end lost 7 bases, and 18 bases lay between the germline ends. This CDR3 is 15 amino acids long. CDR3 coding DNA: TGCGCCAGCAGCTTTGAGGGGGAGGGAACAGATGAAGCTTTCTTT. The encoded protein is CASSFEGEGTDEAFF.

The gene calls are TRBV5-8 and TRBJ2-7; 11 bases match TRBD2. This CDR3 contains 17 residues. Germline assignment: CDR1 SGHTS and CDR2 YDEGEE. J lost 6 bases, V lost 4 bases, and 15 bases had no gene match. In DNA, the CDR3 is TGTGCCAGCAGCCGGAAATTAGCGGGAGGGTCAGACTGCGAGCAGTACTTC. Its protein is CASSRKLAGGSDCEQYF.

The J gene is TRBJ1-2, the V gene TRBV18; 9 bases fit TRBD1. This CDR3 has 17 amino acids. Per the germline V gene, CDR1 is KGHSH and CDR2 is LQKENI. The trim removed 2 bases at V and 4 bases at J, leaving 11 bases unmatched. The CDR3 loop is CASSPTIEQGAVYGYTF. The CDR3 DNA is TGTGCCAGCTCACCAACGATTGAACAGGGGGCCGTCTATGGCTACACCTTC.

The chain employs TRBV18 and TRBJ2-1, with 9 bases that match TRBD1. The CDR3 loop spans 13 amino acids. Germline assignment: CDR1 KGHSH and CDR2 LQKENI. J was trimmed by 8 bases and V by 6 bases; bases with no gene match: 5. CDR3 sequence reads: CASSRTGVDEQFF. CDR3 DNA sequence: TGTGCCAGCTCGCGGACAGGGGTCGATGAGCAGTTCTTC.

The chain carries TRBV7-3 and TRBJ2-3; 8 bases agree with TRBD2. The CDR3 runs 14 residues. CDR1 is SGHTA and CDR2 is FQGTGA in the germline V gene. V shed 2 bases, J shed 6 bases, and the junction held 4 bases outside the gene matches. CDR3 nucleotides: TGTGCCAGCAGCTTAGGTTCTAGCGGGGATACGCAGTATTTT. Translation: CASSLGSSGDTQYF.

The chain employs TRBV19 and TRBJ1-5, with 8 bases aligning to TRBD1. The CDR3 totals 13 residues. The junction had 3 bases not matched to a gene; V was cut back by 5 bases and J by 6 bases. Germline V CDR1 and CDR2: LNHDA, SQIVND (reference sequence). CDR3 DNA: TGTGCCAGTAGTGGACAGGGTTTTCAGCCCCAGCATTTT. Protein product: CASSGQGFQPQHF.

The V gene is TRBV27, the J gene TRBJ1-4, with D uncertain. With 3 bases removed from V and 3 bases from J, the gap between germline ends came to 5 bases. The CDR3 runs 13 residues. Germline CDR1 MNHEY, CDR2 SMNVEV (reference sequence). The CDR3 protein is CASSFQANEKLFF. The CDR3 nucleotides are TGTGCCAGCAGTTTCCAGGCTAATGAAAAACTGTTTTTT.

As DNA, the CDR3 is TGTGCCAGCAGCTTAGAGCCCGCCTCCGGGACAGGGGGTGATGGCTACACCTTC. Translation: CASSLEPASGTGGDGYTF. The gene calls are TRBV7-2 and TRBJ1-2, with 11 nucleotides matching TRBD1. The CDR3 has 18 residues. Germline V CDR1 and CDR2: SGHTA, FQGNSA. V shed 1 base, J shed 6 bases, and the junction held 13 bases outside the gene matches. Looking up the rest from reference TRBV7-2 and TRBJ1-2 gives the full variable domain: GAGVSQSPSNKVTEKGKDVELRCDPISGHTALYWYRQSLGQGLEFLIYFQGNSAPDKSGLPSDRFSAERTGGSVSTLTIQRTQQEDSAVYLCASSLEPASGTGGDGYTFGSGTRLTVV.

The chain couples TRBV13 to TRBJ1-4, with TRBD1 as a possible D gene (5 bases). CDR1 and CDR2 from the germline V gene are PRHDT and FYEKMQ (reference sequence). The ends were cut back, 2 bases at V and 7 bases at J, with 17 bases in the middle. The CDR3 sequence is 16 residues long. In nucleotides, the CDR3 is TGTGCCAGCAGCTTACCACAGGACGGGTCGAGTGAAAAACTGTTTTTT. Protein sequence: CASSLPQDGSSEKLFF.